This T cell receptor beta chain originates from a study of blood T cell repertoires in COVID-19. The Seattle site enrolled patients during active infection and followed them longitudinally. Libraries were prepared by immunoSEQ multiplex PCR; TCRdb keeps only in-frame clonotypes and omits some of them. The profile shows 250,000 to 350,000 clones, approximately 90% of them singletons. The J segment lost 2 bases and the V segment lost 1 base, leaving 2 bases of the junction unmatched. The CDR3 is 15 residues long. The V gene's germline CDR1 is SGHTA and CDR2 FQGNSA. The chain carries TRBV7-2 and TRBJ1-5; 7 nucleotides match TRBD1. Sequencing was done on a sample of peripheral blood. This TCR was sampled from a woman in her twenties or thirties with COVID-19, enrolled during active disease. The CDR3 region has the DNA TGTGCCAGCAGCTTAGACAGGGGTGGCAATCAGCCCCAGCATTTT. This gives the protein CASSLDRGGNQPQHF.